What follows are 32 T cell receptor beta chains derived from one specimen sequenced in a study of T cells after yellow fever vaccination. Each CDR3 protein is one row after TCRdb ran MiXCR on the 5' RACE reads. The sample consists of 510,000 or so distinct CDR3 sequences, about 19% of them appearing once. The specimen comprised PBMCs, sampled 15 days after the yellow fever booster vaccination. Every receptor here comes from a man in his thirties or forties who received the YFV17D yellow fever vaccine.

The genes are TRBV9 and TRBJ2-1; 8 nucleotides agree with TRBD2. The germline V gene encodes CDR1 SGDLS and CDR2 YYNGEE. This CDR3 has 15 amino acids. After removal of 4 bases from V and 9 bases from J, the junction contained 12 bases not matched to a gene. As DNA, the CDR3 is TGTGCCAGCAGCCCGGATAGCGGGATGAACGGTGAGCAGTTCTTC. Translation: CASSPDSGMNGEQFF.

In its sample, this clonotype was seen a few times. The chain employs TRBV6-2 or TRBV6-3 and TRBJ2-7; a possible D gene is TRBD2 (6 bases). Per the germline V gene, CDR1 is MNHEY and CDR2 is SVGEGT. Trimming removed 8 bases at V and 3 bases at J, with 20 bases between. CDR3 size: 15 residues. The CDR3 nucleotides read TGTGCCAGCCGCAGTACCGGGACTTCACACTACGAGCAGTACTTC. Encoded protein: CASRSTGTSHYEQYF.

The chain recombines TRBV29-1 with TRBJ1-4; the match to TRBD1 covers 8 bases. CDR3 length equals 13 residues. Germline values: CDR1 SQVTM, CDR2 ANQGSEA. Germline trimming cut 1 base from V and 5 bases from J; bases unmatched to any gene: 0. In DNA, the CDR3 is TGCAGCGTTGAAGGGGACAGGAATGAAAAACTGTTTTTT. It specifies CSVEGDRNEKLFF.

The chain employs TRBV15 and TRBJ2-3, with TRBD2 as a possible D gene (6 bases). CDR1 LNHNV and CDR2 YYDKDF come from the germline V gene (reference sequence). The CDR3 runs to 14 residues. Trimming shortened V by 6 bases and J by 7 bases, and 17 bases separated the two germline ends. The DNA for the CDR3 is TGTGCCACCAGGCCGCGGCGGGACCAGAATACGCAGTATTTT. Protein product: CATRPRRDQNTQYF.

CDR3: CASSWGLAGKSSYEQYF. CDR3 coding DNA: TGCGCCAGCAGCTGGGGACTAGCGGGTAAAAGCTCCTACGAGCAGTACTTC. The chain couples TRBV5-1 to TRBJ2-7; 12 bases map to TRBD2. This CDR3 contains 17 residues. Per the germline V gene, CDR1 is SGHRS and CDR2 is YFSETQ. Trimming cost V 3 bases and J 0 bases; bases outside gene matches: 7.

The chain uses TRBV7-2 and TRBJ2-4; D call uncertain. The CDR3 extends over 17 amino acids. V dropped 1 base and J dropped 0 bases, with 13 bases sitting between them. Germline-derived CDR1 and CDR2 are SGHTA and FQGNSA. CDR3 residues: CASSLGGRLLAKNIQYF. The DNA of the CDR3 is TGTGCCAGCAGCTTAGGAGGCCGACTTCTAGCCAAAAACATTCAGTACTTC.

This clonotype has just a few counts. The V call is TRBV10-3, the J call TRBJ2-3; unclear D gene. V dropped 4 bases and J dropped 6 bases, with 11 bases sitting between them. Germline V CDR1 and CDR2: ENHRY, SYGVKD. This CDR3 comprises 13 residues. The CDR3 loop reads CAISADRADTQYF. As DNA, the CDR3 is TGTGCCATCAGTGCTGACCGCGCGGATACGCAGTATTTT.

This clonotype was detected a few times. V and J are TRBV29-1 and TRBJ2-7, with D perhaps TRBD2 (5 bases). CDR1 and CDR2 from the germline V gene are SQVTM and ANQGSEA. CDR3 length equals 12 residues. V lost 6 bases and J 9 bases, leaving 18 bases between the germline ends. CDR3 DNA sequence: TGCAGCGTCGCAACTAGGAACGTCGTGCAGTACTTC. The encoded protein is CSVATRNVVQYF.

This clonotype was seen only a few times. The rearrangement links TRBV5-1 to TRBJ1-1; TRBD1 is a possible D gene (5 bases). Trimming stripped 4 bases from V and 4 bases from J, with 14 bases between. There are 14 residues in the CDR3. From germline, CDR1 is SGHRS and CDR2 YFSETQ. CDR3 in DNA: TGCGCCAGCAGCATGGGACCCGGGGGCACTGAAGCTTTCTTT. It specifies CASSMGPGGTEAFF.

The rearrangement links TRBV20-1 to TRBJ1-1, with unresolved D. The CDR3 sequence is 14 residues long. Germline V gene sequence: CDR1 DFQATT, CDR2 SNEGSKA (reference sequence). Trimming left V 3 bases short and J 1 base short, with 12 bases between. The CDR3: CSASVHTKNTEAFF. The CDR3 DNA follows: TGCAGTGCTAGCGTCCACACAAAGAACACTGAAGCTTTCTTT.

V and J are TRBV20-1 and TRBJ2-7, with 7 bases aligning to TRBD1. CDR1 DFQATT and CDR2 SNEGSKA come from the germline V gene (reference sequence). The CDR3 sequence is 15 residues long. Unmatched junction bases numbered 12, after V lost 6 bases and J lost 1 base. Here the CDR3 DNA reads TGCAGTGCAGCGAAACAGGGGCCTGGGTCCTACGAGCAGTACTTC. Translating it yields CSAAKQGPGSYEQYF.

This clonotype was seen ten or more times. An end of the junction differs from the germline gene, which may be a read error. The chain employs TRBV20-1 and TRBJ2-7, with D possibly TRBD1 on 5 matching bases. CDR1 and CDR2 (germline): DFQATT, SNEGSKA (reference sequence). The CDR3 totals 13 residues. The CDR3 loop is CSAREGARREQYF. CDR3 nucleotides: TGCAGTGCCAGAGAAGGGGCGCGAAGGGAGCAGTACTTC.

The rearrangement uses TRBV28 and TRBJ1-5; 11 bases align to TRBD1. Germline V CDR1 and CDR2: MDHEN, SYDVKM. J gave up 6 bases and V 5 bases, and 6 bases lay outside the gene matches. The CDR3 runs 15 residues. In DNA form, the CDR3 reads TGTGCCAGCAGTAATAGCGGGACAGGGGGTCAGCCCCAGCATTTT. It encodes CASSNSGTGGQPQHF.

The chain links TRBV5-8 to TRBJ2-7; D is uncertain. The V gene lost 3 bases and the J gene lost 6 bases, with 13 bases spanning the gap. Germline V gene data show CDR1 as SGHTS and CDR2 as YDEGEE. This CDR3 region has 13 residues. The CDR3 protein is CASSSRFLCEQYF. The CDR3 bases are TGTGCCAGCAGCTCCCGCTTCCTGTGCGAGCAGTACTTC. The variable domain in full, with the rest retrieved from reference TRBV5-8 and TRBJ2-7, is EAGVTQSPTHLIKTRGQQATLRCSPISGHTSVYWYQQALGLGLQFLLWYDEGEERNRGNFPPRFSGRQFPNYSSELNVNALELEDSALYLCASSSRFLCEQYFGPGTRLTVT.

V and J are TRBV20-1 and TRBJ2-2; TRBD2 matches at 9 bases. CDR3 size: 15 residues. The ends lost 3 bases at V and 5 bases at J; junction bases unmatched: 7. The germline CDR1 and CDR2 sequences are DFQATT and SNEGSKA (reference sequence). CDR3 in amino acids: CSASPGLAVTGELFF. In DNA, the CDR3 is TGCAGTGCTAGCCCGGGACTAGCAGTTACCGGGGAGCTGTTTTTT.

This clonotype appeared a few times. This chain links TRBV11-2 with TRBJ2-5; tentative D call: TRBD2 (5 bases). This CDR3 is 15 amino acids long. Germline V lookup: CDR1 SGHAT, CDR2 FQNNGV. V lost 7 bases to trimming and J lost 5 bases, with 20 bases between them. The CDR3 nucleotides are TGTGCCAGCACCCTAGCCTGGGGTGTGGAGGAGACCCAGTACTTC. The encoded protein is CASTLAWGVEETQYF.

The V call is TRBV5-4, the J call TRBJ2-1; a weak D match, TRBD2 (5 bases). V lost 4 bases to trimming and J lost 5 bases, with 16 bases between them. This CDR3 spans 15 amino acids. Looked up from germline, CDR1 is SGHNT and CDR2 is YYREEE (reference sequence). For the CDR3, the DNA is TGTGCCAGCAGCGCCGACCCGACTAAAAACAATGAGCAGTTCTTC. It specifies CASSADPTKNNEQFF.

Only a few counts were recorded for this clonotype. This chain uses TRBV5-1 with TRBJ1-2; tentatively, D is TRBD1 (5 bases). Trimming stripped 5 bases from V and 8 bases from J, with 19 bases between. Per germline, CDR1 SGHRS and CDR2 YFSETQ. This CDR3 has 14 amino acids. The CDR3 nucleotides read TGCGCCAGCAGTCATACAGGTCCTATAGAAGGCTACACCTTC. Amino acids: CASSHTGPIEGYTF.

This clonotype was counted a few times. The chain links TRBV5-1 to TRBJ2-3; 7 bases agree with TRBD2. The germline V gene encodes CDR1 SGHRS and CDR2 YFSETQ. This CDR3 comprises 15 residues. The V segment lost 7 bases and the J segment 3 bases; nucleotides outside the gene matches: 11. The DNA of the CDR3 is TGCGCCAGCGCCCCGGGGGGTCTTGGGACAGATACGCAGTATTTT. Translating it yields CASAPGGLGTDTQYF.

The rearrangement links TRBV12-3 or TRBV12-4 to TRBJ2-5; tentatively, D is TRBD2 (5 bases). The CDR3 has 14 residues. V shed 1 base and J shed 4 bases, with 10 bases lying between them. As DNA, the CDR3 is TGTGCCAGCAGTTTAGATCCGGGGAGAGAGACCCAGTACTTC. This sequence encodes CASSLDPGRETQYF.

There are a few counts of this clonotype. The chain couples TRBV12-3 or TRBV12-4 to TRBJ2-5, with D tentatively TRBD2 (6 bases). The CDR3 length is 17 residues. V was pared by 8 bases and J by 2 bases, with 24 bases between. DNA for the CDR3: TGTGCCAGCGGCTTTATCGGGACTCGAAGCCATCAAGAGACCCAGTACTTC. It yields the protein CASGFIGTRSHQETQYF.

This clonotype has more than one count but fewer than ten. The chain uses TRBV15 and TRBJ1-3, with D possibly matching TRBD1 (5 bases). Looked up from germline, CDR1 is LNHNV and CDR2 is YYDKDF (reference sequence). Trimming took off 5 bases at V and 0 bases at J, with 23 bases between the two ends. CDR3 size: 19 residues. This CDR3 reads CATSGHRGVRGGSGNTIYF. The DNA of the CDR3 is TGTGCCACCAGCGGCCACAGAGGAGTGCGGGGCGGCTCTGGAAACACCATATATTTT.

This clonotype was detected a few times. The chain links TRBV20-1 to TRBJ1-1; D gene ambiguous. The CDR3 runs to 14 residues. V lost 0 bases, J lost 1 base, and 9 bases lay in between. Germline V gives CDR1 DFQATT, CDR2 SNEGSKA (reference sequence). The CDR3 DNA is TGCAGTGCTAGAGATCGGGTTACGAACACTGAAGCTTTCTTT. Its translation is CSARDRVTNTEAFF.

This clonotype was observed a few times. The V and J genes are TRBV7-9 and TRBJ2-1, with D possibly being TRBD2 (5 bases). Germline V gene lookup returns CDR1 SEHNR and CDR2 FQNEAQ (reference sequence). The V end was cut by 8 bases, the J end by 9 bases, with 20 bases between. The CDR3 is 14 amino acids. CDR3 sequence: CASPGVASLGEQFF. CDR3 in DNA: TGTGCCAGCCCCGGGGTAGCCTCCCTTGGTGAGCAGTTCTTC.

The rearrangement joins TRBV4-1 to TRBJ2-2; D is undetermined. CDR1 is MGHRA, CDR2 YSYEKL, per germline. The CDR3 sequence is 13 residues long. V dropped 2 bases and J dropped 3 bases, with 4 bases sitting between them. The CDR3 DNA reads as TGCGCCAGCAGCCAATCGGACACCGGGGAGCTGTTTTTT. Translating it yields CASSQSDTGELFF.

The chain's CDR3 is CASTSTFTGEKAFF. The CDR3 DNA follows: TGTGCCAGCACTTCTACGTTCACGGGGGAGAAAGCTTTCTTT. This sequence joins TRBV6-2 or TRBV6-3 and TRBJ1-1, with D possibly TRBD1 on 5 matching bases. This CDR3 region has 14 residues. Germline V gives CDR1 MNHEY, CDR2 SVGEGT. V dropped 7 bases and J dropped 9 bases, with 21 bases sitting between them.

This clonotype was seen more than once but under ten times. The chain employs TRBV12-3 or TRBV12-4 and TRBJ2-5; TRBD1 agrees at 10 bases. The V segment lost 4 bases and the J segment 1 base; nucleotides outside the gene matches: 6. The CDR3 totals 16 residues. Here the CDR3 DNA reads TGTGCCAGCAGTTCGCCGGGACAGGGGTTCCAAGAGACCCAGTACTTC. Translated: CASSSPGQGFQETQYF.

The J gene is TRBJ2-3, the V gene TRBV5-4; 9 bases agree with TRBD1. The germline gives CDR1 SGHNT, CDR2 YYREEE (reference sequence). V was clipped by 3 bases and J by 4 bases; unmatched bases: 6. The CDR3 is 15 amino acids. The CDR3 region has the DNA TGTGCCAGCAGCTCTCCGGGACAGGGAGCAGATACGCAGTATTTT. As protein: CASSSPGQGADTQYF.

This clonotype has a handful of counts. The junction shows a germline mismatch at one end, possibly a read error. The chain combines TRBV7-7 with TRBJ2-1; D possibly uses TRBD1 or TRBD2 (7 bases each). The CDR3 totals 15 residues. CDR1 is SSHAT, CDR2 FNYEAQ, per germline (reference sequence). CDR3 residues: CASSRTQGGGNEQFF. CDR3 coding DNA: TGTGCTAGCAGCCGCACGCAGGGGGGGGGCAATGAGCAGTTCTTC.

The genes are TRBV9 and TRBJ2-3; D gene ambiguous. The CDR3 runs 14 residues. Per the germline V gene, CDR1 is SGDLS and CDR2 is YYNGEE. Between the trimmed V and J ends, which lost 4 bases and 4 bases, there was a span of 13 bases. The CDR3 spells CASSSLETSDTQYF. In DNA form, the CDR3 reads TGTGCCAGCAGCTCCCTTGAGACATCAGATACGCAGTATTTT. Full variable domain (rest looked up from reference TRBV9 and TRBJ2-3): DSGVTQTPKHLITATGQRVTLRCSPRSGDLSVYWYQQSLDQGLQFLIQYYNGEERAKGNILERFSAQQFPDLHSELNLSSLELGDSALYFCASSSLETSDTQYFGPGTRLTVL.

This clonotype was seen a handful of times. The chain carries TRBV20-1 and TRBJ2-1, with unresolved D. Germline V gene lookup returns CDR1 DFQATT and CDR2 SNEGSKA (reference sequence). Trimming stripped 3 bases from V and 5 bases from J, with 11 bases between. This CDR3 has 13 residues. The CDR3 DNA sequence: TGCAGTGCTAGCCCCACCTTTAACAATGAGCAGTTCTTC. Amino acid sequence: CSASPTFNNEQFF.

This clonotype was seen more than once but under ten times. This rearrangement joins TRBV4-1 to TRBJ2-2; perhaps TRBD1 as D (6 bases). Germline CDR1 reads MGHRA; CDR2 reads YSYEKL. The V gene lost 0 bases and the J gene lost 4 bases, with 18 bases spanning the gap. This CDR3 region has 18 residues. CDR3 region: CASSQDPLSGGLTGELFF. CDR3 bases: TGCGCCAGCAGCCAAGATCCCTTGTCTGGGGGCCTCACCGGGGAGCTGTTTTTT.